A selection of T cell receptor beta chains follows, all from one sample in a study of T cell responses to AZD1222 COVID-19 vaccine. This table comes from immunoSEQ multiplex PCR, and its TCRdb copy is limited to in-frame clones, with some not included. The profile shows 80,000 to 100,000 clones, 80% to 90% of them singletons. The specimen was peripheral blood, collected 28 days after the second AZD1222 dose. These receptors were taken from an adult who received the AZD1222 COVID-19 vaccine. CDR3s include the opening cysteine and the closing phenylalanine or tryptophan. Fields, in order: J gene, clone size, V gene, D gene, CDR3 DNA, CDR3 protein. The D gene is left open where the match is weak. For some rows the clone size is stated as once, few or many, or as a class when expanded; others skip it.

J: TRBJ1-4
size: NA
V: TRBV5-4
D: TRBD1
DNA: TGTGCCAGCAGCTTCGGGGACAGGGGGCAAACTGGGGAAAAACTGTTTTTT
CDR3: CASSFGDRGQTGEKLFF

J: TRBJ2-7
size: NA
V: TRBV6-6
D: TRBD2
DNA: TGTGCCAGCAGTGGACTAGCGGGAGTGTTCTACGAGCAGTACTTC
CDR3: CASSGLAGVFYEQYF

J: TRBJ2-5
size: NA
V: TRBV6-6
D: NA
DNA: TGTGCCGCCGGGCGGCCGGGAAACATCCAAGAGACCCAGTACTTC
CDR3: CAAGRPGNIQETQYF

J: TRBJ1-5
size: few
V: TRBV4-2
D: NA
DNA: TGTGCCAGCAGCCAAGACCGGCGAGCCGGGCAGCCCCAGCATTTT
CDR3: CASSQDRRAGQPQHF

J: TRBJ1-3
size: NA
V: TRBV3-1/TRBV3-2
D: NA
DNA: TGTGCCAGCAGCCTATCTCAAGGGGAAAACACCATATATTTT
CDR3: CASSLSQGENTIYF

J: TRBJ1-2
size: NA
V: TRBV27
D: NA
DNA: TGTGCCAGCAGTTTATCGGGGGGTAACGTGGGCTACACCTTC
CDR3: CASSLSGGNVGYTF

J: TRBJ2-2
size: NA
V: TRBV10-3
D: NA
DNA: TGTGCCATCAGTGACAGGAGGGCCTATCAATCCGGGGAGCTGTTTTTT
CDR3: CAISDRRAYQSGELFF

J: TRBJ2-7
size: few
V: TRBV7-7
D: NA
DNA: TGTGCTAGCAGCTTGAATCGGGGTTTGGGCTACGAGCAGTACTTC
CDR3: CASSLNRGLGYEQYF

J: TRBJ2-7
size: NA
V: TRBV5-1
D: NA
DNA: TGCGCCAGCAGCTTGGGGACAGCGTCCTACGAGCAGTACTTC
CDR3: CASSLGTASYEQYF

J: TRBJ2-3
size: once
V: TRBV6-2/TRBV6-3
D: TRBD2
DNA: TGTGCCAGCAGTGACAGCGGGAGACCAGATACGCAGTATTTT
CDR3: CASSDSGRPDTQYF

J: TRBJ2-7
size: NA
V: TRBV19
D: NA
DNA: TGTGCCAGTAGCCGCGGGGCGGAGGGGCTCTACGAGCAGTACTTC
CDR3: CASSRGAEGLYEQYF

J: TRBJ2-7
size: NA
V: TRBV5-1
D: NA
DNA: TGCGCCAGCAGCTCCCGGGATCTCTACGAGCAGTACTTC
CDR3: CASSSRDLYEQYF

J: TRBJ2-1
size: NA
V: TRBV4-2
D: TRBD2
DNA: TGTGCCAGCAGCCAAGATATAGCGGGGATCTACAATGAGCAGTTCTTC
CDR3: CASSQDIAGIYNEQFF

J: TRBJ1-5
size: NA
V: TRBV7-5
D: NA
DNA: TGTGCCAGAAGCTTAATTTATATTTGGACATCCGACTGCTATAGCAATCAGCCCCAGCATTTT
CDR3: CARSLIYIWTSDCYSNQPQHF

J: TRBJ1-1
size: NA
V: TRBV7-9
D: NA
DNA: TGTGCCAGCAGCCAAAGTTACACTGAAGCTTTCTTT
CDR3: CASSQSYTEAFF

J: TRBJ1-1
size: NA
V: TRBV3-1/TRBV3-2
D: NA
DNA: TGTGCCAGCAGCCAAGATGGGTGGGTCCGAGGAGTGAACACTGAAGCTTTCTTT
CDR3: CASSQDGWVRGVNTEAFF